This T cell receptor (beta chain) was found in a study of blood T cell repertoires in COVID-19. Study-wide context: The study drew acute and convalescent COVID-19 samples from the United States, Italy and Spain. PBMCs, B-cell-depleted T cells, or T cells provided the cDNA or gDNA that made up the material.

In the original workflow: Cell counts per sample came from amplifying reference gene primers. TCRdb keeps only in-frame clones here, not all; method: immunoSEQ multiplex PCR. D and trimming were read from the DNA, whereas the V and J calls and clone size are those reported in that table. The data show around 98,000 clones, with 70% to 90% seen just once and approximately 5% held by the top ten. Germline V CDR1 and CDR2: SGHRS, YFSETQ. V lost 4 bases, J lost 9 bases, and 7 bases stayed unmatched. The CDR3 has 15 amino acids. The J gene is TRBJ1-6, the V gene TRBV5-1; 10 bases fit TRBD1. The sequence was collected from a man between 70 and 80 years old with acute or convalescent COVID-19. The specimen was peripheral blood. CDR3 nucleotides: TGCGCCAGCAGCACGGAGACAGGGGGCGTTTCACCCCTCCACTTT. As protein: CASSTETGGVSPLHF.